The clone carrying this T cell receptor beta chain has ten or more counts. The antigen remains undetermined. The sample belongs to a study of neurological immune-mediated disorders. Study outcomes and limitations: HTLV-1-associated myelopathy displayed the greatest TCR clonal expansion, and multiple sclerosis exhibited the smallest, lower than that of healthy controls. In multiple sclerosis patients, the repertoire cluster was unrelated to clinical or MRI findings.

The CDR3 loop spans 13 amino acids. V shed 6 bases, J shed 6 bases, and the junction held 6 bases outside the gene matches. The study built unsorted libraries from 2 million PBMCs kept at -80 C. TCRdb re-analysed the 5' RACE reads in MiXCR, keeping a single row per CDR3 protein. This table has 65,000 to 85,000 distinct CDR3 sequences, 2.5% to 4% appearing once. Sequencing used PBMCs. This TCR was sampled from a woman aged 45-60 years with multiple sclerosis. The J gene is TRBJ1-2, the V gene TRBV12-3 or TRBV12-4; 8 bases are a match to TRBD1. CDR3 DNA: TGTGCCAGCAGGTCCGACAGGGGAGATGGCTACACCTTC. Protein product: CASRSDRGDGYTF.